The next 30 T cell receptor beta chains were all read from a single sample in a study of blood T cell repertoires in COVID-19. Here immunoSEQ multiplex PCR was the method, and the copy in TCRdb shows in-frame clones only, minus some. The sample includes some 200,000 clones, roughly four fifths seen only once; the top ten take roughly 4.8%. Sequences were obtained from PBMCs or T cells enriched from blood (not recorded which). These receptors were obtained from a woman aged 50 to 65 who had been exposed to COVID-19.

This clone was observed a single time. This sequence joins TRBV3-1 (or the pseudogene TRBV3-2) and TRBJ1-1; D unresolved. The CDR3 runs 13 residues. Germline CDR1 reads LGHDT; CDR2 reads YNNKEL (reference sequence). The V end was cut by 7 bases, the J end by 11 bases, with 20 bases between. CDR3 protein: CASNERGSRFAFF. The CDR3 DNA is TGTGCCAGCAACGAAAGAGGGAGCAGGTTTGCTTTCTTT.

The chain joins TRBV27 to TRBJ1-2; possible D gene TRBD1, 5 bases. The V end lost 6 bases, the J end lost 0 bases, and 14 bases lay between the germline ends. The CDR3 runs to 15 residues. From germline, CDR1 is MNHEY and CDR2 SMNVEV (reference sequence). CDR3 DNA sequence: TGTGCCAGCAGCCCGGTCCAGGGATCTAACTATGGCTACACCTTC. It translates to CASSPVQGSNYGYTF.

The J gene is TRBJ1-2, the V gene TRBV4-3; D uncertain. The CDR3 is 17 residues long. Germline V CDR1 and CDR2: LGHNA, YSLEER. Between the trimmed V and J ends, which lost 0 bases and 8 bases, there was a span of 22 bases. The CDR3 loop reads CASSQDRWESETGGYTF. The CDR3 region has the DNA TGCGCCAGCAGCCAAGATAGGTGGGAATCGGAGACGGGGGGCTACACCTTC.

The chain has TRBV27 and TRBJ2-3; 8 bases map to TRBD2. V trimming: 6 bases; J trimming: 5 bases; junction bases outside the gene matches: 10. Looked up from germline, CDR1 is MNHEY and CDR2 is SMNVEV (reference sequence). The CDR3 covers 15 residues. The CDR3 DNA reads as TGTGCCAGCAGCCTACCCGGGGGGGCTCAAGATACGCAGTATTTT. It is translated as CASSLPGGAQDTQYF.

The V gene is TRBV5-6, the J gene TRBJ1-4, with D perhaps matching TRBD1 (5 bases). The CDR3 loop spans 13 amino acids. The V gene's germline CDR1 is SGHDT and CDR2 YYEEEE. With 5 bases removed from V and 11 bases from J, the gap between germline ends came to 16 bases. CDR3 sequence reads: CASSPGREPKLFF. For the CDR3, the DNA is TGTGCCAGCAGTCCTGGCAGGGAACCTAAACTGTTTTTT.

V is TRBV19 and J is TRBJ2-4; D not certain. Germline V CDR1 and CDR2: LNHDA, SQIVND (reference sequence). V was cut by 5 bases and J by 9 bases, with 14 bases left in between. The CDR3 runs 13 residues. CDR3 DNA sequence: TGTGCCAGTAGTGGAGAGGCTCGAGGCATTCAGTACTTC. This translates into CASSGEARGIQYF.

V is TRBV5-1 and J is TRBJ2-5; 9 nucleotides match TRBD2. Germline trimming cut 4 bases from V and 1 base from J; bases unmatched to any gene: 5. The CDR3 runs to 15 residues. CDR1 and CDR2 (germline): SGHRS, YFSETQ. For the CDR3, the DNA is TGCGCCAGCAGCGTCGTTAGCGGGGGCCAAGAGACCCAGTACTTC. This codes for CASSVVSGGQETQYF.

The V call is TRBV6-5, the J call TRBJ1-4, with D maybe TRBD1 (6 bases). The CDR3 sequence is 13 residues long. Trimming stripped 6 bases from V and 5 bases from J, with 10 bases between. CDR1 and CDR2 from the germline V gene are MNHEY and SVGAGI. The CDR3 loop reads CASRRGGNEKLFF. CDR3 sequence (DNA): TGTGCCAGCAGAAGGGGGGGCAATGAAAAACTGTTTTTT.

The chain employs TRBV13 and TRBJ1-3; possible D gene TRBD1, 6 bases. The V end was cut by 4 bases, the J end by 4 bases, with 14 bases between. The CDR3 runs to 15 residues. Looked up from germline, CDR1 is PRHDT and CDR2 is FYEKMQ (reference sequence). The CDR3 sequence: CASSSDSVFGNTIYF. CDR3 DNA sequence: TGTGCCAGCAGCTCGGACAGTGTATTCGGAAACACCATATATTTT.

Here the CDR3 reads CASSPGTKETQYF. CDR3 bases: TGTGCCAGCAGTCCCGGGACAAAAGAGACCCAGTACTTC. The V and J genes are TRBV12-3 or TRBV12-4 and TRBJ2-5; TRBD1 might be the D (6 bases). The CDR3 is 13 residues long. The V gene lost 5 bases and the J gene lost 3 bases, with 10 bases spanning the gap.

This clone was observed once. The chain carries TRBV11-2 and TRBJ1-2; D perhaps matches TRBD1 (5 bases). The CDR3 sequence is 17 residues long. Germline loops: CDR1 SGHAT, CDR2 FQNNGV. Trimming shortened V by 4 bases and J by 2 bases, and 20 bases separated the two germline ends. CDR3 sequence reads: CASSSPDRPPGNYGYTF. The DNA for the CDR3 is TGTGCCAGCAGCTCTCCAGATCGGCCCCCAGGGAACTATGGCTACACCTTC.

The rearrangement joins TRBV14 to TRBJ1-2, with 7 bases matching TRBD1. Looked up from germline, CDR1 is SGHDN and CDR2 is FVKESK. The CDR3 is 13 amino acids. V lost 3 bases, J lost 7 bases, and 5 bases stayed unmatched. The CDR3 region has the DNA TGTGCCAGCAGCCATCGAGACAGGGCTGGCTACACCTTC. Translating it yields CASSHRDRAGYTF.

This chain uses TRBV7-9 with TRBJ1-3; 10 positions agree with TRBD1. Germline V gene sequence: CDR1 SEHNR, CDR2 FQNEAQ (reference sequence). The CDR3 runs 15 residues. The V gene end was trimmed by 5 bases and the J gene end by 3 bases; junction bases not matched to a gene: 4. The CDR3 nucleotides read TGTGCCAGCAGCCCGGGACAGGGGTATGGAAACACCATATATTTT. The encoded protein is CASSPGQGYGNTIYF.

The rearrangement joins TRBV5-1 to TRBJ1-5; 8 bases are a match to TRBD1. The CDR3 sequence is 14 residues long. The ends lost 4 bases at V and 3 bases at J; junction bases unmatched: 3. Per germline, CDR1 SGHRS and CDR2 YFSETQ. CDR3 region: CASSATGANQPQHF. The CDR3 region has the DNA TGCGCCAGCAGCGCGACAGGGGCCAATCAGCCCCAGCATTTT.

The J gene is TRBJ1-2, the V gene TRBV29-1, with a weak D call TRBD1 (6 bases). V gave up 4 bases and J gave up 4 bases, with 13 bases separating them. The V gene's germline CDR1 is SQVTM and CDR2 ANQGSEA. This CDR3 spans 13 amino acids. The CDR3: CSVVPGEGYGYTF. The CDR3, as DNA: TGCAGCGTTGTCCCAGGGGAGGGCTATGGCTACACCTTC.

The chain has TRBV7-2 and TRBJ1-3, with unresolved D. Germline CDR1 reads SGHTA; CDR2 reads FQGNSA. The CDR3 extends over 15 amino acids. V lost 2 bases and J lost 3, with 11 bases in between. The CDR3 DNA reads TGTGCCAGCAGCTTATTACCCGGGGTTGGAAACACCATATATTTT. Amino acid sequence: CASSLLPGVGNTIYF.

This clone showed up just a few times. Other nucleotide sequences in the sample specify the same CDR3. The V gene is TRBV24-1, the J gene TRBJ2-5, with D possibly TRBD2 on 6 matching bases. V was trimmed by 3 bases and J by 1 base, leaving 11 bases between them. Germline values: CDR1 KGHDR, CDR2 SFDVKD. The CDR3 extends over 15 amino acids. The CDR3 sequence is CATSDGGGTQETQYF. The DNA of the CDR3 is TGTGCCACCAGTGATGGTGGGGGGACCCAAGAGACCCAGTACTTC.

This rearrangement joins TRBV5-1 to TRBJ2-2; possibly TRBD2 for D (5 bases). Germline CDR1 reads SGHRS; CDR2 reads YFSETQ. V was shortened by 1 base and J by 5 bases, with 9 bases between the two germline ends. This CDR3 has 14 residues. In DNA, the CDR3 is TGCGCCAGCAGCTTGACGGGAAGGACCGGGGAGCTGTTTTTT. Translating gives CASSLTGRTGELFF.

This chain joins TRBV19 and TRBJ1-1; D not certain. This CDR3 contains 14 residues. Germline loops: CDR1 LNHDA, CDR2 SQIVND (reference sequence). The V and J ends lost 5 bases and 1 base respectively, with 11 bases between them. The CDR3 sequence: CASSVLQENTEAFF. The CDR3 DNA reads as TGTGCCAGTAGTGTTTTACAAGAGAACACTGAAGCTTTCTTT.

The chain links TRBV29-1 to TRBJ1-6, with TRBD1 identical over 9 bases. The V gene's germline CDR1 is SQVTM and CDR2 ANQGSEA. V was pared by 5 bases and J by 8 bases, with 7 bases of the junction left unmatched. The CDR3 length is 14 residues. In DNA, the CDR3 is TGCAGCGTTCTGACAGGGGGGATTGATTCACCCCTCCACTTT. Encoded protein: CSVLTGGIDSPLHF.

The rearrangement joins TRBV30 to TRBJ1-2, with a possible D match to TRBD1 (5 bases). The CDR3 covers 12 residues. Germline lookup yields CDR1 GTSNPN and CDR2 SVGIG (reference sequence). The germline V and J ends were trimmed by 4 bases and 1 base, with 7 bases remaining between them. CDR3 nucleotide sequence: TGTGCCTGGATGACAGTTAACTATGGCTACACCTTC. Its translation is CAWMTVNYGYTF.

The chain's CDR3 is CASTRTGGKLEAFF. The CDR3 coding sequence is TGTGCCAGCACCCGGACAGGGGGCAAATTGGAAGCTTTCTTT. This chain connects TRBV7-2 to TRBJ1-1, with 11 positions matching TRBD1. The germline gives CDR1 SGHTA, CDR2 FQGNSA. V dropped 7 bases and J dropped 8; count of bases not matched to a gene: 9. CDR3 length: 14 amino acids.

J is TRBJ2-7 and V is TRBV28, with D perhaps matching TRBD2 (7 bases). The CDR3 spans 13 residues. Trimming pared 8 bases from V and 7 bases from J, leaving 18 bases between. Per the germline V gene, CDR1 is MDHEN and CDR2 is SYDVKM. CDR3 coding DNA: TGTGCCAGCCTGGGAGGGGGGCTAAGGGAGCAGTACTTC. This translates into CASLGGGLREQYF.

On this clone: Relative to the germline gene, one junction end is altered; a read error may explain this. The chain recombines TRBV9 with TRBJ2-1; the D is unclear. CDR1 SGDLS and CDR2 YYNGEE come from the germline V gene. The CDR3 consists of 13 residues. The CDR3 here is CASSVDSNNEQFF. The CDR3 DNA sequence: TGTGCCAGCAGCGTAGACTCCAACAATGAGCAGTTCTTC.

V and J are TRBV12-3 or TRBV12-4 and TRBJ1-2; 7 bases align to TRBD1. V lost 6 bases to trimming and J lost 2 bases; unmatched junction nucleotides: 3. The CDR3 spans 13 residues. CDR3 residues: CASRATGNYGYTF. The CDR3 DNA reads as TGTGCCAGCAGAGCGACAGGGAACTATGGCTACACCTTC.

The chain links TRBV6-5 to TRBJ1-2; weak D call: TRBD1 (6 bases). The germline V gene encodes CDR1 MNHEY and CDR2 SVGAGI. V lost 10 bases to trimming and J lost 4 bases, with 13 bases between them. This CDR3 has 12 residues. CDR3 sequence: CAISDRSYGYTF. For the CDR3, the DNA is TGTGCCATCTCAGACAGGAGCTATGGCTACACCTTC.

This CDR3 reads CASSLSGLSYNEQFF. DNA of the CDR3: TGCGCCAGCAGCTTGAGTGGCCTGTCTTACAATGAGCAGTTCTTC. The genes are TRBV5-1 and TRBJ2-1, with unresolved D. V gave up 1 base and J gave up 4 bases, with 12 bases separating them. Germline V gene lookup returns CDR1 SGHRS and CDR2 YFSETQ. The length of the CDR3 is 15 residues.

V is TRBV7-2 and J is TRBJ1-2, with 12 nucleotides matching TRBD1. CDR3 size: 15 residues. Trimming cost V 5 bases and J 5 bases; bases outside gene matches: 6. CDR1 is SGHTA and CDR2 is FQGNSA in the germline V gene. In DNA form, the CDR3 reads TGTGCCAGCAGCCCTGGGACAGGGGGCCCTTATGGCTACACCTTC. Residues: CASSPGTGGPYGYTF.

The chain uses TRBV19 and TRBJ1-1, with TRBD1 matching over 8 bases. Germline lookup yields CDR1 LNHDA and CDR2 SQIVND (reference sequence). The CDR3 sequence is 14 residues long. V trimming: 5 bases; J trimming: 2 bases; junction bases outside the gene matches: 4. Here the CDR3 DNA reads TGTGCCAGTAGTGCCGGACAGGGAAACACTGAAGCTTTCTTT. Encoded protein: CASSAGQGNTEAFF.

This chain connects TRBV4-1 to TRBJ1-1; 7 bases are a match to TRBD1. The junction had 5 bases not matched to a gene; V was cut back by 3 bases and J by 1 base. CDR1 is MGHRA, CDR2 YSYEKL, per germline. CDR3 size: 15 residues. The CDR3 reads CASSHPTGTNTEAFF. The CDR3 coding sequence is TGCGCCAGCAGCCACCCGACAGGGACGAACACTGAAGCTTTCTTT.